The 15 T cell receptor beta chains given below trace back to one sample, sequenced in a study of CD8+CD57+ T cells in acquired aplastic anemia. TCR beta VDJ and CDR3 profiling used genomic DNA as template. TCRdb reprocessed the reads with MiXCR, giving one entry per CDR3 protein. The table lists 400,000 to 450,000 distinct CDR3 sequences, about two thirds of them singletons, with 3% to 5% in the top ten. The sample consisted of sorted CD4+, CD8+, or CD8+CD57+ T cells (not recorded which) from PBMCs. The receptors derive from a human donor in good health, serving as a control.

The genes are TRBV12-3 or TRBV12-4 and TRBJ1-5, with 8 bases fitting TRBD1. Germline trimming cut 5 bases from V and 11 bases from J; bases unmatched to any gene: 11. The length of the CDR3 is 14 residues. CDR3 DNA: TGTGCCAGCAGTGTGGGACAGGAGGGCTCAGCCCAGCATTTT. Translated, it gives CASSVGQEGSAQHF.

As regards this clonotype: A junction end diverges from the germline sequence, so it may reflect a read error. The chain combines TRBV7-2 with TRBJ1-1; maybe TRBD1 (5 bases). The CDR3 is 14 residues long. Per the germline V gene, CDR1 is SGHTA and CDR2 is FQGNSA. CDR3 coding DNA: TGTGCCAGCAGGCAGGGACTGGGGAACACTGCAGCTTTGTTT. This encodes CASRQGLGNTAALF. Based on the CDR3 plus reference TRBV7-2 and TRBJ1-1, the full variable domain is GAGVSQSPSNKVTEKGKDVELRCDPISGHTALYWYRQSLGQGLEFLIYFQGNSAPDKSGLPSDRFSAERTGGSVSTLTIQRTQQEDSAVYLCASRQGLGNTAALFGQGTRLTVV.

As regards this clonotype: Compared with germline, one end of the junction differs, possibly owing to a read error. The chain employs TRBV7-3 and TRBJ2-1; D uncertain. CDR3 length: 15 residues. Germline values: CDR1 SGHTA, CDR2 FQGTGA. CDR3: CASSLVFGTDTEHFF. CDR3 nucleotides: TGTGCCAGCAGCTTAGTGTTCGGCACAGATACTGAGCATTTCTTC.

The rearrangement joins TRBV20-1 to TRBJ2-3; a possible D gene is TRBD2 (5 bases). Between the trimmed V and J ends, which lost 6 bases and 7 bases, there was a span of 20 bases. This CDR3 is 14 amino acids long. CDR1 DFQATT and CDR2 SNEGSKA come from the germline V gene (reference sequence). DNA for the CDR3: TGCAGTGCAAAAAGCGGAGTAGACGCCTATACGCAGTATTTT. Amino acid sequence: CSAKSGVDAYTQYF.

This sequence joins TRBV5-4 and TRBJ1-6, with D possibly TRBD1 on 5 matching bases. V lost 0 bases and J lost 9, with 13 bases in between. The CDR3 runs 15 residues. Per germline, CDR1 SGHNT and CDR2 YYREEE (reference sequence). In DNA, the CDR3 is TGTGCCAGCAGCTTGGCAGGGCGGGTTGGTTCACCCCTCCACTTT. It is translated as CASSLAGRVGSPLHF.

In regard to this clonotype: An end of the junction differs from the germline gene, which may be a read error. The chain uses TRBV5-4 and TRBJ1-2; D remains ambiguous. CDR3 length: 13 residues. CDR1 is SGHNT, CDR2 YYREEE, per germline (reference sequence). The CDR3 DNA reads TGCGCCAGCAGCCGTTCGCGTGGGTTTGGCTACACCTTC. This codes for CASSRSRGFGYTF.

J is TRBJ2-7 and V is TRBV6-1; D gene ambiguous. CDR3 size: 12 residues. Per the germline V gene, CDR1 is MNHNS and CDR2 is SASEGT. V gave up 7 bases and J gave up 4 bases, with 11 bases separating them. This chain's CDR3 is CASKDSSYEQYF. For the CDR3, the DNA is TGTGCCAGCAAAGACTCAAGTTACGAGCAGTACTTC.

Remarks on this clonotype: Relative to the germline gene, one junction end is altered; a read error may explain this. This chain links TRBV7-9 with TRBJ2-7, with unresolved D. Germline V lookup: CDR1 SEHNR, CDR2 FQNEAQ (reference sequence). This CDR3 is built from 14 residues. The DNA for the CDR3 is TGTGCCAGCTCAGAATCTGCCTATATTTCACCCCAGCACTTC. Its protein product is CASSESAYISPQHF.

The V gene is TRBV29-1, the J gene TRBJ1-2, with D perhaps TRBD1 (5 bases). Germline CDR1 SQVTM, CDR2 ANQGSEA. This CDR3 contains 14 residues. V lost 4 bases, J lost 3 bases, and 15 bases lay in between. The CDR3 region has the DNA TGCAGCGTTGCTACTCTGGGGCAAGACTATGGCTACACCTTC. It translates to CSVATLGQDYGYTF.

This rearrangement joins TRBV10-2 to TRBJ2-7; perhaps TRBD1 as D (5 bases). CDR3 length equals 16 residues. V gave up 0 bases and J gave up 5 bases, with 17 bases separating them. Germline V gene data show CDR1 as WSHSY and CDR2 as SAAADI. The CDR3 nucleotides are TGCGCCAGCAGTGAGTCGAGTCCGGACACCAGGGACGAGCAGTACTTC. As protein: CASSESSPDTRDEQYF.

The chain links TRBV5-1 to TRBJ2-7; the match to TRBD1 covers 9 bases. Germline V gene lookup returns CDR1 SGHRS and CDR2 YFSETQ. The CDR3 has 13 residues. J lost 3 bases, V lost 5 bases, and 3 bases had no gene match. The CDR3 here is CASRKGQGYEQYF. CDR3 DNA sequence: TGCGCCAGCAGGAAGGGACAGGGCTACGAGCAGTACTTC.

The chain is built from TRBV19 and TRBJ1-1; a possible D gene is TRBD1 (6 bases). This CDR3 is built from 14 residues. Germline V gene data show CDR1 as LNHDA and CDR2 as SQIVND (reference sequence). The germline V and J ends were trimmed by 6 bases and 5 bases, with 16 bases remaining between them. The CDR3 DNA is TGTGCCAGTAGCTCTACAGGGACGGGTACTGAAGCTTTCTTT. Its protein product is CASSSTGTGTEAFF.

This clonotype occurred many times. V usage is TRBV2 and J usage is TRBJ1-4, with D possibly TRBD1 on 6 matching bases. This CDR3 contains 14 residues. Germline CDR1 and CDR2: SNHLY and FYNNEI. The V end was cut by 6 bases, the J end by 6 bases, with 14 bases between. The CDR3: CASSDRTGDEKLFF. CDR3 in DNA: TGTGCCAGCAGCGACAGGACTGGGGATGAAAAACTGTTTTTT.

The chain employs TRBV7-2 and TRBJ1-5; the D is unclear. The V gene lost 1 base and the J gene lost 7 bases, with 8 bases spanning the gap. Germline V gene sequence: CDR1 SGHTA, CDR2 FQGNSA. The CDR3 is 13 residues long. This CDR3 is CASSLGEAQPQHF. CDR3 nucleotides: TGTGCCAGCAGCTTAGGCGAGGCGCAGCCCCAGCATTTT.

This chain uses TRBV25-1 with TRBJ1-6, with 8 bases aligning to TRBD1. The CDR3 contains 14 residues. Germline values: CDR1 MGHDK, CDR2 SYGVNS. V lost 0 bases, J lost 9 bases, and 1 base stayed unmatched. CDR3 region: CASSEYDRGSPLHF. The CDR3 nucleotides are TGTGCCAGCAGTGAATACGACAGGGGTTCACCCCTCCACTTT.